Listed below are T cell receptor beta chains from one sample, sequenced in a study of T cell responses to AZD1222 COVID-19 vaccine. Generated by immunoSEQ multiplex PCR, the TCRdb table keeps only in-frame clones and is missing some. The sample includes 150,000 or so clones, under 95% of them seen just once. This sample comprised peripheral blood, obtained on day 0 of AZD1222 vaccination. Receptor source: an adult in good health. Each CDR3 is given with its conserved first and last residue. Each record gives: J gene, CDR3 length, D gene, clone size, V gene, CDR3 DNA, CDR3 protein. D genes are given only for firm matches. Only part of the rows carry a size: once, few, many, or a class if the clone is expanded.

TRBJ2-1,12,.,once,TRBV6-5,TGTGCCAGCAGTTACGGGCGGAATGAGCAGTTCTTC,CASSYGRNEQFF
TRBJ1-2,14,.,.,TRBV7-9,TGTGCCAGCAGCTTAGGTGGGCAGGCGTGGCGCTACACCTTC,CASSLGGQAWRYTF
TRBJ2-2,16,TRBD2,.,TRBV9,TGTGCCAGCAGCGGCCTTGGGGGGGCGAACACCGGGGAGCTGTTTTTT,CASSGLGGANTGELFF
TRBJ2-1,17,TRBD2,.,TRBV27,TGTGCCAGCGCGGGACTAGGGGGGGCAAGCTCCTACAATGAGCAGTTCTTC,CASAGLGGASSYNEQFF
TRBJ2-7,14,TRBD1,.,TRBV6-5,TGTGCCAGCAGTTACGACAGGGGAGTCGGCGAGCAGTACTTC,CASSYDRGVGEQYF
TRBJ2-1,15,TRBD2,.,TRBV30,TGTGCCTGGAGGCCCCTAGCGGACCTATACAATGAGCAGTTCTTC,CAWRPLADLYNEQFF
TRBJ1-1,10,.,.,TRBV29-1,TGCATGGCGCGGGGCACTGAAGCTTTCTTT,CMARGTEAFF
TRBJ2-7,12,.,.,TRBV28,TGTGCCAGCAGTTTTGGTAGGGACGAGCAGTACTTC,CASSFGRDEQYF
TRBJ2-1,17,TRBD2,.,TRBV4-3,TGCGCCAGCAGCCCAGCCAGGCTAGCGGGAGGGTACAATGAGCAGTTCTTC,CASSPARLAGGYNEQFF
TRBJ1-6,13,.,.,TRBV6-5,TGTGCCAGCAAGGGGGGTTCGAATTCACCCCTCCACTTT,CASKGGSNSPLHF
TRBJ2-1,15,TRBD1,.,TRBV7-2,TGTGCCAGCAGCTTAGGAGAGGGGGCGTGGAATGAGCAGTTCTTC,CASSLGEGAWNEQFF
TRBJ2-5,16,.,.,TRBV28,TGTGCCAGCACCACCGCCGGGGCCGTGACAGGAGAGACCCAGTACTTC,CASTTAGAVTGETQYF
TRBJ1-2,15,TRBD1,once,TRBV18,TGTGCCAGCTCACCTCTTCATGACAGGGACTATGGCTACACCTTC,CASSPLHDRDYGYTF
TRBJ2-7,16,.,.,TRBV21-1,TGTGCCATCCGGGGACTAGCGGATCCGTACCTTCACGAGCAGTACTTC,CAIRGLADPYLHEQYF
TRBJ1-6,13,.,.,TRBV5-8,TGTGCCAGCAAGCCTCCGGACAATTCACCCCTCCACTTT,CASKPPDNSPLHF
TRBJ1-5,15,.,.,TRBV27,TGTGCCAGCAGTTTACGGTCCCCCAGAGATCAGCCCCAGCATTTT,CASSLRSPRDQPQHF
TRBJ1-5,16,.,.,TRBV6-2/TRBV6-3,TGTGCCAGCAGTCGGCAGGGAAGAGGAAGCAATCAGCCCCAGCATTTT,CASSRQGRGSNQPQHF
TRBJ2-7,12,.,.,TRBV12-3/TRBV12-4,TGTGCCAGCACTATCGGACAGTCAAAGCAGTACTTC,CASTIGQSKQYF
TRBJ1-6,15,.,.,TRBV2,TGTGCCAGCAGCCCTACAGGGATTGCGAATTCACCCCTCCACTTT,CASSPTGIANSPLHF
TRBJ1-2,14,.,.,TRBV28,TGTGCCAGCAGTTTATCTACTCGGAGGGATGGCTACACCTTC,CASSLSTRRDGYTF
TRBJ2-2,18,TRBD2,.,TRBV19,TGTGCCAGTAGTATAGTTACTAGCGGGAGGTTGAACACCGGGGAGCTGTTTTTT,CASSIVTSGRLNTGELFF
TRBJ1-2,11,.,.,TRBV20-1,TGCAGTGCTAGGGACAGATTGGCCTACACCTTC,CSARDRLAYTF
TRBJ1-4,18,.,.,TRBV1,TGCACCAGCAGCCAAGATCCGGGACCGGACCAGCTTAATGAAAAACTGTTTTTT,CTSSQDPGPDQLNEKLFF
TRBJ1-5,13,.,.,TRBV19,TGTGCCAGTAGTATGGGTGGGGGGCAGCCCCAGCATTTT,CASSMGGGQPQHF
TRBJ2-1,16,.,.,TRBV21-1,TGTGCCAGCAGCAAGCGGACAGGGAGAAGGTACAATGAGCAGTTCTTC,CASSKRTGRRYNEQFF
TRBJ2-7,14,.,once,TRBV28,TGTGCCAGCAGTTTCGGACAGTCTCCCCACGAGCAGTACTTC,CASSFGQSPHEQYF
TRBJ1-1,14,.,.,TRBV19,TGTGCCAGTAGTATCCAGACCCGAGGAACTGAAGCTTTCTTT,CASSIQTRGTEAFF
TRBJ2-1,13,TRBD1,.,TRBV19,TGTGCCAGTAGTACGTGGACAGGGAGTGAGCAGTTCTTC,CASSTWTGSEQFF
TRBJ2-1,13,.,.,TRBV15,TGTGCCACCAGCACCGGGGGGCTCAATGAGCAGTTCTTC,CATSTGGLNEQFF
TRBJ1-2,15,.,.,TRBV4-3,TGCGCCAGCAGCCAAGGGGAACAAAGGCCCTATGGCTACACCTTC,CASSQGEQRPYGYTF
TRBJ2-3,16,.,.,TRBV2,TGTGCCAGCAGTGATATTAAGGGAATAAGCGCAGATACGCAGTATTTT,CASSDIKGISADTQYF
TRBJ2-2,11,.,.,TRBV11-2,TGTGCCAGCAGCTTATGGGGGGAGCTGTTTTTT,CASSLWGELFF
TRBJ1-6,16,TRBD1,.,TRBV5-1,TGCGCCAGCAGCGTAACCGGGACAGAGAAAAATTCACCCCTCCACTTT,CASSVTGTEKNSPLHF
TRBJ2-3,15,.,.,TRBV6-2/TRBV6-3,TGTGCCAGCAGTTACGAGGAAATTGGCACAGATACGCAGTATTTT,CASSYEEIGTDTQYF
TRBJ2-1,17,TRBD1,.,TRBV13,TGTGCCAGCAGCCTAATGGGGGGGGACAGGGTTGGAAATGAGCAGTTCTTC,CASSLMGGDRVGNEQFF
TRBJ1-4,16,TRBD1,.,TRBV29-1,TGCAGCGTTGAAGATCTCAGGGCAGGGGGGGATGAAAAACTGTTTTTT,CSVEDLRAGGDEKLFF
TRBJ1-6,12,.,.,TRBV2,TGTGCCAGCAGGGAGGGAAAACTACCCCTCCACTTT,CASREGKLPLHF
TRBJ1-1,14,.,.,TRBV7-9,TGTGCCAGCAGCTTAGCTCTTCGGGACACTGAAGCTTTCTTT,CASSLALRDTEAFF
TRBJ1-6,15,TRBD1,.,TRBV5-1,TGCGCCAGCAGCTTGGAAAGACAGGGGATGTCACCCCTCCACTTT,CASSLERQGMSPLHF
TRBJ2-1,18,TRBD2,.,TRBV19,TGTGCCAGTAGTATAGTCCCTATCGGGGGGGGAGCCTACAATGAGCAGTTCTTC,CASSIVPIGGGAYNEQFF
TRBJ2-3,15,.,.,TRBV6-2/TRBV6-3,TGTGCCAGCAGCGAAGGGGGACTGCTGGCGGATACGCAGTATTTT,CASSEGGLLADTQYF
TRBJ1-5,16,.,.,TRBV7-2,TGTGCCAGCACTCCGGACAGCATATATAGCAATCAGCCCCAGCATTTT,CASTPDSIYSNQPQHF
TRBJ2-5,15,TRBD1,.,TRBV24-1,TGTGCCACCAGTGATACGACAGGGTCCCAAGAGACCCAGTACTTC,CATSDTTGSQETQYF
TRBJ1-2,11,.,.,TRBV7-3,TGTGCCAGCGGGGGGGATGATGGCTACACCTTC,CASGGDDGYTF
TRBJ1-5,15,.,few,TRBV6-5,TGTGCCAGCAACGACGGGACTGAGCACAATCAGCCCCAGCATTTT,CASNDGTEHNQPQHF